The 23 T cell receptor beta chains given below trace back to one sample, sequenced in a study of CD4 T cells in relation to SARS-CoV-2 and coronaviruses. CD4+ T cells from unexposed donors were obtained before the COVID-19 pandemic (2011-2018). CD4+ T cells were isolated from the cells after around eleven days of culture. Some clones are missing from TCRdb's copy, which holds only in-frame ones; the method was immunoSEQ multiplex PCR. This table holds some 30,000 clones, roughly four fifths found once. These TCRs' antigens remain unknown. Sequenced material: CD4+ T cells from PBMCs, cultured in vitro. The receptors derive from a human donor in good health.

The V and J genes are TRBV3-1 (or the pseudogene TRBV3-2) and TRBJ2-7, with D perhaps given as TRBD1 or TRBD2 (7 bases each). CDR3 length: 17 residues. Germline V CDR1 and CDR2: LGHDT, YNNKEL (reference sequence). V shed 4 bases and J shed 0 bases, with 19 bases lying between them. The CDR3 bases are TGTGCCAGCAGCCTGTGGGGGGGACAGAGGATCTCCTACGAGCAGTACTTC. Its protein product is CASSLWGGQRISYEQYF.

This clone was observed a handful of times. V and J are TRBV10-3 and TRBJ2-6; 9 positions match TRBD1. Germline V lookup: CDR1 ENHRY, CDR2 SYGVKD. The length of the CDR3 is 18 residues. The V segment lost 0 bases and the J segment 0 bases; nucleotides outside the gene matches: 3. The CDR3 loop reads CAISESGTGSSGANVLTF. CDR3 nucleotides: TGTGCCATCAGTGAGTCTGGGACAGGGTCCTCTGGGGCCAACGTCCTGACTTTC.

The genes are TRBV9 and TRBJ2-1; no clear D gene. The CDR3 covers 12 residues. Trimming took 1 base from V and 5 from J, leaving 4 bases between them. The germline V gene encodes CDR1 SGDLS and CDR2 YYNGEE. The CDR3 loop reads CASSVLNNEQFF. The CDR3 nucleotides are TGTGCCAGCAGCGTACTAAACAATGAGCAGTTCTTC.

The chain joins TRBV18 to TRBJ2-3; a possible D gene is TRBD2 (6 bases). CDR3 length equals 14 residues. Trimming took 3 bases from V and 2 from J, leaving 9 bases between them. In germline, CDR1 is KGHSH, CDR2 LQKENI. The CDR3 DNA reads TGTGCCAGCTCACCGGAGGGGAACACAGATACGCAGTATTTT. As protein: CASSPEGNTDTQYF. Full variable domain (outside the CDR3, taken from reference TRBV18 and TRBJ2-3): NAGVMQNPRHLVRRRGQEARLRCSPMKGHSHVYWYRQLPEEGLKFMVYLQKENIIDESGMPKERFSAEFPKEGPSILRIQQVVRGDSAAYFCASSPEGNTDTQYFGPGTRLTVL.

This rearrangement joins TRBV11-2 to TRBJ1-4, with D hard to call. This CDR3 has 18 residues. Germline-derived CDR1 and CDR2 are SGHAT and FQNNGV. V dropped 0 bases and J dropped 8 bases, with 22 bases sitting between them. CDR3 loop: CASSLDRLETRSWEKLFF. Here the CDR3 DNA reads TGTGCCAGCAGCTTAGATCGTCTCGAAACAAGGTCGTGGGAAAAACTGTTTTTT.

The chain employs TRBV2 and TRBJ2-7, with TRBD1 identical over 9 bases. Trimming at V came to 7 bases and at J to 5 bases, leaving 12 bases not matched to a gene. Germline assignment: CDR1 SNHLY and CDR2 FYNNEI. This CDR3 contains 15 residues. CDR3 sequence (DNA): TGTGCCAGCAAAAGTGCCGGGACAGGGTTCCACGAGCAGTACTTC. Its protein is CASKSAGTGFHEQYF.

The CDR3 nucleotides are TGTGCCAGCAGGCGGGACAGGGGGACAGATACGCAGTATTTT. Protein product: CASRRDRGTDTQYF. The chain couples TRBV2 to TRBJ2-3; TRBD1 aligns across 11 bases. After removal of 6 bases from V and 3 bases from J, the junction contained 2 bases not matched to a gene. There are 14 residues in the CDR3. CDR1 is SNHLY, CDR2 FYNNEI, per germline.

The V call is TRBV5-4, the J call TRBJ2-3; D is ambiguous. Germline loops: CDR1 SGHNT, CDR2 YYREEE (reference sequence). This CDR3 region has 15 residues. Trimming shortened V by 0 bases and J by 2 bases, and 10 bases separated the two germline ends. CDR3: CASSLVQHSTDTQYF. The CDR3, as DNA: TGTGCCAGCAGCTTGGTTCAGCACTCCACAGATACGCAGTATTTT.

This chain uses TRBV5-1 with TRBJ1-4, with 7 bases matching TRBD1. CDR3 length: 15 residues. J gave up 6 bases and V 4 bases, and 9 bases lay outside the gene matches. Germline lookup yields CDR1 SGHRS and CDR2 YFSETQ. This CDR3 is CASSGVRGRHEKLFF. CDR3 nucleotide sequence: TGCGCCAGCAGCGGAGTGAGGGGGCGTCATGAAAAACTGTTTTTT. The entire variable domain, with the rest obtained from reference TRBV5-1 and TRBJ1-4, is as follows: KAGVTQTPRYLIKTRGQQVTLSCSPISGHRSVSWYQQTPGQGLQFLFEYFSETQRNKGNFPGRFSGRQFSNSRSEMNVSTLELGDSALYLCASSGVRGRHEKLFFGSGTQLSVL.

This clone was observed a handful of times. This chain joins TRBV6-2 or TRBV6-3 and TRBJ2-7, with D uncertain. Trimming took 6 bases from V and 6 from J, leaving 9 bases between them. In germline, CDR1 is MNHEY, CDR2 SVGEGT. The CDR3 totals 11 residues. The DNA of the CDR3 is TGTGCCAGCAGCAAAAGGTCCGAGCAGTACTTC. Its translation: CASSKRSEQYF.

CDR3 region: CASSPGSGRDNEQFF. The CDR3 DNA sequence: TGTGCCAGCTCACCGGGTAGCGGGAGGGACAATGAGCAGTTCTTC. This sequence joins TRBV18 and TRBJ2-1; 11 bases line up with TRBD2. The CDR3 length is 15 residues. Germline values: CDR1 KGHSH, CDR2 LQKENI. The V segment lost 3 bases and the J segment 5 bases; nucleotides outside the gene matches: 3.

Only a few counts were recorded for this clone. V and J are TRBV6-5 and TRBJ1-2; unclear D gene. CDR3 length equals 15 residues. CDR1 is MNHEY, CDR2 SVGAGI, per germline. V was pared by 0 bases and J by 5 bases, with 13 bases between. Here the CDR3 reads CASSYSAGLGYGYTF. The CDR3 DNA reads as TGTGCCAGCAGTTACTCCGCGGGGTTAGGATATGGCTACACCTTC.

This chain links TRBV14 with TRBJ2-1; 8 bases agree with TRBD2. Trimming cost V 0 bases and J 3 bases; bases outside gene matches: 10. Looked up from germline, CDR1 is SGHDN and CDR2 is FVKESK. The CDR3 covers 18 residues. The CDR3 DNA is TGTGCCAGCAGCCAAGATAGCCCGCGGGAGGACCGCTACAATGAGCAGTTCTTC. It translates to CASSQDSPREDRYNEQFF.

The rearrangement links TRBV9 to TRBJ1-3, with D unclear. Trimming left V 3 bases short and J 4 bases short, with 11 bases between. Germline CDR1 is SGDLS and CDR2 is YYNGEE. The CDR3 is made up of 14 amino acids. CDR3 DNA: TGTGCCAGCAGCGCCCACAGTCCCGGAAACACCATATATTTT. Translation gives CASSAHSPGNTIYF.

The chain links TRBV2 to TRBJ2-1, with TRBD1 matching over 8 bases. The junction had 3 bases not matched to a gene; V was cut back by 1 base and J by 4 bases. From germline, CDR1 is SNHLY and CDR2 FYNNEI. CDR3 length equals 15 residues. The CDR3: CASSEGDRRYNEQFF. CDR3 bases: TGTGCCAGCAGTGAAGGGGACAGGAGGTACAATGAGCAGTTCTTC.

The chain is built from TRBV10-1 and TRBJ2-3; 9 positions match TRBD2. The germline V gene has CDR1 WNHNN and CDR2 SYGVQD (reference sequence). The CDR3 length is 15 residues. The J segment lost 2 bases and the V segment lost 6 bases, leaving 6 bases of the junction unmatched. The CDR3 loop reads CASSLTSGYTDTQYF. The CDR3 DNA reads TGCGCCAGCAGCTTAACTAGCGGGTACACAGATACGCAGTATTTT.

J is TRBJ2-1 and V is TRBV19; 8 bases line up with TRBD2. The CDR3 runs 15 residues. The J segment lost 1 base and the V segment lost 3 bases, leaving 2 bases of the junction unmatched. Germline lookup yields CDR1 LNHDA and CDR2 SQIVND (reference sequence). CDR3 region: CASSMLAGSYNEQFF. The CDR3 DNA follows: TGTGCCAGTAGTATGTTAGCGGGGTCCTACAATGAGCAGTTCTTC.

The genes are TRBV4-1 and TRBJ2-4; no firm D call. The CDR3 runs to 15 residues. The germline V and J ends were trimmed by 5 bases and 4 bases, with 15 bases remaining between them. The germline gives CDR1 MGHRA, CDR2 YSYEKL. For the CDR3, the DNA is TGCGCCAGCAGCTTCGGGCCGGCGACGAAAAACATTCAGTACTTC. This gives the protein CASSFGPATKNIQYF.

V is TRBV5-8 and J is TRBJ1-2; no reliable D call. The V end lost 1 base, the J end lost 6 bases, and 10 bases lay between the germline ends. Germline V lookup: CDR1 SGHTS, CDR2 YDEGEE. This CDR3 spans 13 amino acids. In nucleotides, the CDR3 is TGTGCCAGCAGCTTGACTGTGAGAGATGGCTACACCTTC. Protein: CASSLTVRDGYTF.

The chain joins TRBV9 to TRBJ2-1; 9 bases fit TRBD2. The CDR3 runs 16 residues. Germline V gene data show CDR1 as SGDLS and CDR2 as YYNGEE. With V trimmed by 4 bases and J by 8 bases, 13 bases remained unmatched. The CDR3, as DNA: TGTGCCAGCAGCCCCTCCCTTTTGGCTAGCGGGGATGAGCAGTTCTTC. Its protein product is CASSPSLLASGDEQFF.

CDR3 coding DNA: TGCGCCAGCAGCTTGGGCCCCGGGTTTGGCACAGATACGCAGTATTTT. It codes for CASSLGPGFGTDTQYF. V and J are TRBV5-1 and TRBJ2-3, with D unresolved. Germline CDR1 and CDR2: SGHRS and YFSETQ. The CDR3 runs to 16 residues. Trimming took off 0 bases at V and 1 base at J, with 12 bases between the two ends.

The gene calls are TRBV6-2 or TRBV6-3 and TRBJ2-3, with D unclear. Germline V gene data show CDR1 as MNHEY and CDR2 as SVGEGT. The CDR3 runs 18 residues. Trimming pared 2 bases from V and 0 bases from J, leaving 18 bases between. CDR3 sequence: CASSYGLVVGASTDTQYF. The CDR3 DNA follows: TGTGCCAGCAGTTACGGGCTGGTCGTGGGTGCTAGCACAGATACGCAGTATTTT.

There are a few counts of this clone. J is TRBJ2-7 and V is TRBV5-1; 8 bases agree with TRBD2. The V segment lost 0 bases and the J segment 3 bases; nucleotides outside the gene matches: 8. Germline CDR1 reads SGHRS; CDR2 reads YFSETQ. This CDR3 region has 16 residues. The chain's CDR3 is CASSLAVAGISYEQYF. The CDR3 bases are TGCGCCAGCAGCTTGGCGGTAGCGGGAATAAGCTACGAGCAGTACTTC.